A single sample is the source of the 25 T cell receptor beta chains below, sequenced in a study of cytomegalovirus exposure and HLA in healthy donors (dated by TCRdb to 2017 to 2019). The library was produced with the immunoSEQ multiplex PCR assay. For the multiplex PCR, a mixture combining 60 forward primers for TCR Vbeta segments and 13 reverse primers for TCR Jbeta segments was used. The immuneACCESS repertoire file appears here via TCRdb, limited to in-frame rearrangements. These files lack a portion of the clones; in checked studies, under half of the deficit traces to unresolved V genes, and the cause of the others is not known. The sample includes around 210,000 clones, with 80% to 90% observed a single time. The ten largest make up 0.2% to 0.25% of the sample. Sequencing was carried out using PBMCs. The receptors here all came from a girl aged 2 to 10 in good health and CMV-seronegative.

This clone was found once. The V call is TRBV27, the J call TRBJ1-2; perhaps TRBD1 as D (6 bases). There are 14 residues in the CDR3. From germline, CDR1 is MNHEY and CDR2 SMNVEV (reference sequence). V lost 6 bases to trimming and J lost 3 bases, with 14 bases between them. The CDR3 DNA sequence: TGTGCCAGCAGACCTTACAGGGAAGACTATGGCTACACCTTC. Protein sequence: CASRPYREDYGYTF.

The rearrangement joins TRBV13 to TRBJ2-3, with D hard to call. V was pared by 1 base and J by 2 bases, with 13 bases between. The germline V gene encodes CDR1 PRHDT and CDR2 FYEKMQ (reference sequence). The CDR3 sequence is 16 residues long. DNA of the CDR3: TGTGCCAGCAGCTTAGTAGCCCCAAGCCCCACAGATACGCAGTATTTT. Its translation: CASSLVAPSPTDTQYF.

The count of this clone is one. This chain joins TRBV4-1 and TRBJ2-7; TRBD1 matches at 12 bases. Germline lookup yields CDR1 MGHRA and CDR2 YSYEKL. This CDR3 contains 16 residues. The J segment lost 1 base and the V segment lost 2 bases, leaving 3 bases of the junction unmatched. The CDR3 spells CASSQLGQGASYEQYF. CDR3 coding DNA: TGCGCCAGCAGCCAACTGGGACAGGGGGCTTCCTACGAGCAGTACTTC.

The rearrangement uses TRBV10-3 and TRBJ1-2; 9 positions agree with TRBD1. The CDR3 covers 16 residues. Germline V gives CDR1 ENHRY, CDR2 SYGVKD. Trimming at V came to 1 base and at J to 1 base, leaving 4 bases not matched to a gene. The CDR3 nucleotides read TGTGCCATCAGTGAGTGGGACAGGGAGATTAACTATGGCTACACCTTC. It specifies CAISEWDREINYGYTF.

The chain combines TRBV25-1 with TRBJ2-5, with TRBD2 as a possible D gene (6 bases). Trimming removed 3 bases at V and 4 bases at J, with 12 bases between. Germline loops: CDR1 MGHDK, CDR2 SYGVNS. The CDR3 runs 14 residues. CDR3 residues: CASSEGGAGETQYF. CDR3 in DNA: TGTGCCAGCAGTGAGGGTGGAGCGGGAGAGACCCAGTACTTC.

There are a few counts of this clone. The chain recombines TRBV20-1 with TRBJ1-5, with no clear D. The germline V gene has CDR1 DFQATT and CDR2 SNEGSKA (reference sequence). The CDR3 length is 11 residues. The V end lost 5 bases, the J end lost 11 bases, and 13 bases lay between the germline ends. As DNA, the CDR3 is TGCAGTGCTTTACAGAGCCTGGCCCAGCATTTT. It specifies CSALQSLAQHF.

The chain has TRBV29-1 and TRBJ2-7; TRBD1 matches 7 bases. CDR3 length: 13 amino acids. Germline CDR1 SQVTM, CDR2 ANQGSEA. Losses at the gene ends were 2 bases for V and 1 base for J; bases not matched to a gene: 2. The CDR3 is CSVETDRSYEQYF. CDR3 DNA: TGCAGCGTTGAAACGGACAGGTCCTACGAGCAGTACTTC.

The J gene is TRBJ1-1, the V gene TRBV10-3; 9 nucleotides align to TRBD1. Per germline, CDR1 ENHRY and CDR2 SYGVKD. J gave up 1 base and V 2 bases, and 8 bases lay outside the gene matches. The CDR3 has 17 residues. The CDR3, as DNA: TGTGCCATCAGTGAGACAGTAACAGGGGGCAGGAACACTGAAGCTTTCTTT. It translates to CAISETVTGGRNTEAFF.

The chain joins TRBV5-6 to TRBJ2-5; possible D gene TRBD1, 5 bases. The CDR3 totals 15 residues. The germline V and J ends were trimmed by 0 bases and 5 bases, with 14 bases remaining between them. Germline V gene data show CDR1 as SGHDT and CDR2 as YYEEEE. The CDR3 DNA follows: TGTGCCAGCAGCTTGGGGGGCTCCGGGTGGGAGACCCAGTACTTC. Its translation is CASSLGGSGWETQYF.

This clone was seen only once. The J gene is TRBJ1-2, the V gene TRBV28, with D perhaps matching TRBD1 (6 bases). V dropped 4 bases and J dropped 1 base, with 19 bases sitting between them. Germline V CDR1 and CDR2: MDHEN, SYDVKM. CDR3 length: 17 residues. The chain's CDR3 is CASSSIRNRDGNYGYTF. CDR3 in DNA: TGTGCCAGCAGTTCTATCCGAAACAGGGACGGTAACTATGGCTACACCTTC.

This clone was counted a few times. The chain has TRBV5-4 and TRBJ1-1, with 8 bases that match TRBD1. V dropped 5 bases and J dropped 4; count of bases not matched to a gene: 10. CDR3 size: 15 residues. Germline V gene sequence: CDR1 SGHNT, CDR2 YYREEE (reference sequence). CDR3 protein: CASRGGGQGATEAFF. DNA for the CDR3: TGTGCCAGCAGAGGTGGAGGGCAGGGGGCCACTGAAGCTTTCTTT. The entire variable domain, with the rest obtained from reference TRBV5-4 and TRBJ1-1, is as follows: ETGVTQSPTHLIKTRGQQVTLRCSSQSGHNTVSWYQQALGQGPQFIFQYYREEENGRGNFPPRFSGLQFPNYSSELNVNALELDDSALYLCASRGGGQGATEAFFGQGTRLTVV.

The chain carries TRBV20-1 and TRBJ2-1; perhaps TRBD2 as D (6 bases). The germline V gene encodes CDR1 DFQATT and CDR2 SNEGSKA (reference sequence). Trimming stripped 5 bases from V and 6 bases from J, with 8 bases between. This CDR3 spans 11 amino acids. CDR3 sequence (DNA): TGCAGTGCTCGACTAGTCAATGAGCAGTTCTTC. Protein product: CSARLVNEQFF.

This chain links TRBV7-9 with TRBJ2-7, with D perhaps matching TRBD2 (6 bases). Trimming cost V 1 base and J 3 bases, with 13 bases left between them. Germline V gene lookup returns CDR1 SEHNR and CDR2 FQNEAQ (reference sequence). The CDR3 spans 15 residues. CDR3 residues: CASSLVGGISYEQYF. In nucleotides, the CDR3 is TGTGCCAGCAGCTTAGTAGGAGGGATTAGCTACGAGCAGTACTTC.

CDR3 nucleotides: TGTGCCAGCAGCCCCCCATCGGGACACGAGAACACCGGGGAGCTGTTTTTT. The encoded protein is CASSPPSGHENTGELFF. The rearrangement joins TRBV9 to TRBJ2-2, with a weak D call TRBD1 (6 bases). V was trimmed by 4 bases and J by 1 base, leaving 17 bases between them. CDR1 SGDLS and CDR2 YYNGEE come from the germline V gene. CDR3 length: 17 residues. Looking up the rest from reference TRBV9 and TRBJ2-2 gives the full variable domain: DSGVTQTPKHLITATGQRVTLRCSPRSGDLSVYWYQQSLDQGLQFLIQYYNGEERAKGNILERFSAQQFPDLHSELNLSSLELGDSALYFCASSPPSGHENTGELFFGEGSRLTVL.

As for this clone: Other nucleotide sequences in the sample specify the same CDR3. The rearrangement uses TRBV19 and TRBJ2-7, with 11 bases matching TRBD2. CDR1 is LNHDA and CDR2 is SQIVND in the germline V gene (reference sequence). This CDR3 comprises 15 residues. V lost 4 bases to trimming and J lost 2 bases; unmatched junction nucleotides: 4. CDR3 bases: TGTGCCAGTAGTACCGGGACTAGCGGAACCTACGAGCAGTACTTC. Amino acids: CASSTGTSGTYEQYF.

This rearrangement joins TRBV11-3 to TRBJ2-5; the match to TRBD2 covers 8 bases. With 0 bases clipped from V and 2 bases from J, the junction kept 5 bases outside the gene matches. Looked up from germline, CDR1 is SGHNT and CDR2 is YENEEA. This CDR3 has 16 residues. CDR3 in amino acids: CASSLDRGGKQETQYF. The CDR3 DNA follows: TGTGCCAGCAGCTTAGATCGGGGGGGTAAGCAAGAGACCCAGTACTTC. The full variable domain, completed using reference TRBV11-3 and TRBJ2-5, is EAGVVQSPRYKIIEKKQPVAFWCNPISGHNTLYWYLQNLGQGPELLIRYENEEAVDDSQLPKDRFSAERLKGVDSTLKIQPAELGDSAVYLCASSLDRGGKQETQYFGPGTRLLVL.

V gene TRBV10-1 combines with J gene TRBJ2-3; TRBD2 matches at 7 bases. With V trimmed by 2 bases and J by 2 bases, 7 bases remained unmatched. The CDR3 runs to 16 residues. The germline V gene has CDR1 WNHNN and CDR2 SYGVQD (reference sequence). The CDR3 nucleotides are TGCGCCAGCAGTGAGCTGACCGGGAGGCTCACAGATACGCAGTATTTT. It specifies CASSELTGRLTDTQYF.

In its sample, this clone was seen a few times. The genes are TRBV4-1 and TRBJ1-4, with D uncertain. Per germline, CDR1 MGHRA and CDR2 YSYEKL. The CDR3 is made up of 12 amino acids. V lost 2 bases and J lost 6, with 4 bases in between. CDR3 residues: CASSQSYEKLFF. CDR3 sequence (DNA): TGCGCCAGCAGCCAATCTTATGAAAAACTGTTTTTT.

The V gene is TRBV2, the J gene TRBJ2-1, with D perhaps TRBD2 (6 bases). V was pared by 5 bases and J by 6 bases, with 11 bases between. The CDR3 has 13 amino acids. Per germline, CDR1 SNHLY and CDR2 FYNNEI. This CDR3 reads CASSTSYINEQFF. CDR3 bases: TGTGCCAGCAGTACTAGCTACATCAATGAGCAGTTCTTC.

This clone has more than one count but fewer than ten. This sequence joins TRBV27 and TRBJ1-6; TRBD1 agrees at 7 bases. The CDR3 is 16 residues long. The V gene end was trimmed by 6 bases and the J gene end by 3 bases; junction bases not matched to a gene: 8. Germline lookup yields CDR1 MNHEY and CDR2 SMNVEV (reference sequence). CDR3 residues: CASRPRQGGYNSPLHF. The CDR3 DNA reads TGTGCCAGCAGGCCCCGACAGGGAGGCTATAATTCACCCCTCCACTTT.

The rearrangement joins TRBV30 to TRBJ1-2; D perhaps matches TRBD1 (6 bases). Germline V gene sequence: CDR1 GTSNPN, CDR2 SVGIG (reference sequence). This CDR3 has 12 residues. Trimming stripped 3 bases from V and 4 bases from J, with 9 bases between. CDR3 coding DNA: TGTGCCTGGAGGTCAGGGGCCTATGGCTACACCTTC. This codes for CAWRSGAYGYTF.

This chain connects TRBV6-1 to TRBJ1-5; D possibly corresponds to TRBD1 (6 bases). This CDR3 has 15 amino acids. Germline V gene sequence: CDR1 MNHNS, CDR2 SASEGT. V lost 2 bases, J lost 1 base, and 9 bases lay in between. The CDR3 loop reads CASSELTGSNQPQHF. The CDR3, as DNA: TGTGCCAGCAGTGAACTAACAGGGAGCAATCAGCCCCAGCATTTT.

The chain carries TRBV5-6 and TRBJ1-2; D is uncertain. Trimming left V 4 bases short and J 3 bases short, with 10 bases between. Germline V lookup: CDR1 SGHDT, CDR2 YYEEEE. The CDR3 extends over 13 amino acids. CDR3 residues: CASSNPGDYGYTF. CDR3 bases: TGTGCCAGCAGCAACCCAGGCGACTATGGCTACACCTTC.

The chain employs TRBV11-2 and TRBJ1-3; 9 bases are a match to TRBD1. CDR3 length: 15 amino acids. Germline V CDR1 and CDR2: SGHAT, FQNNGV. V shed 4 bases and J 1 base; nucleotides not matched to a gene: 2. CDR3 protein: CASSWTGESGNTIYF. Written as DNA, the CDR3 is TGTGCCAGCAGCTGGACAGGGGAATCTGGAAACACCATATATTTT.

This chain links TRBV5-1 with TRBJ2-2, with TRBD1 as a possible D gene (6 bases). Trimming shortened V by 6 bases and J by 7 bases, and 19 bases separated the two germline ends. This CDR3 comprises 15 residues. CDR1 is SGHRS and CDR2 is YFSETQ in the germline V gene. The CDR3 reads CASTSILGAIGELFF. The CDR3 nucleotides read TGCGCCAGCACCTCTATTTTGGGGGCGATCGGGGAGCTGTTTTTT.